The source of this TCR beta chain is a study of blood T cell repertoires in COVID-19. Whole-study context: Collection of acute and convalescent COVID-19 samples took place in the United States, Italy and Spain. PBMCs, B-cell-depleted T cells, or T cells were the source of the cDNA or gDNA that made up the material.

Authors' methods: Reference gene primer amplification in the assay estimated nucleated cell counts. Libraries were prepared by immunoSEQ multiplex PCR; TCRdb keeps only in-frame clonotypes and omits some of them. V, J and clone size are taken as reported in that table, and D and trimming were inferred from the DNA itself. The sample lists about 14,000 clones; around 69% were seen once. This clone was observed a handful of times. From germline, CDR1 is LNHDA and CDR2 SQIVND (reference sequence). The ends were cut back, 7 bases at V and 5 bases at J, with 12 bases in the middle. The CDR3 covers 13 residues.

The sample taken for sequencing was peripheral blood. This chain connects TRBV19 to TRBJ2-1; a possible D gene is TRBD2 (7 bases). This receptor was identified in a boy younger than 10 with active or convalescent COVID-19. The CDR3 DNA follows: TGTGCCAGTATACGGGGGGACAACAATGAGCAGTTCTTC. Amino acids: CASIRGDNNEQFF.